The sequence of this TCR beta chain was determined in a study of shared clonotypes between healthy human individuals. This table comes from immunoSEQ multiplex PCR, and its TCRdb copy is limited to in-frame clones, with some not included. This repertoire shows around 450,000 clones, around 79% found once; its top ten account for less than 15%. Many counts were recorded for this clone. The clonotype originates from a woman aged 40 to 50 in good health. Some clones in this sample may be carry-over from other donors' samples. The sample was PBMCs.

Here the CDR3 reads CASRDRDQPQHF. CDR3 in DNA: TGCGCCAGCAGGGACAGGGATCAGCCCCAGCATTTT. The V and J genes are TRBV10-2 and TRBJ1-5; 8 bases agree with TRBD1. CDR1 and CDR2 from the germline V gene are WSHSY and SAAADI. The CDR3 loop spans 12 amino acids. The V segment lost 6 bases and the J segment 5 bases; nucleotides outside the gene matches: 0.